This T cell receptor (beta chain) was found in a study of blood T cell repertoires in COVID-19. V lost 3 bases to trimming and J lost 3 bases, with 11 bases between them. Germline assignment: CDR1 MDHEN and CDR2 SYDVKM. The CDR3 totals 14 residues. This clone was counted a few times. Data came from immunoSEQ multiplex PCR; TCRdb stores just in-frame clones and leaves some out. The table includes approximately 100,000 clones, 75% to 85% detected once. This receptor was obtained from an older man with acute or convalescent COVID-19. The genes are TRBV28 and TRBJ1-1, with D hard to call. Sample: peripheral blood. The CDR3 bases are TGTGCCAGCAGTTTCGGTGTTATGCACACTGAAGCTTTCTTT. Amino acids: CASSFGVMHTEAFF.